This T cell receptor beta chain was documented in a study of breast tumors, draining lymph nodes, adjacent tissues. TCRdb reanalysed the multiplex PCR reads using MiXCR and keeps one entry per CDR3 protein. The data contain approximately 130,000 distinct CDR3 sequences, roughly 20% of them seen just once; the ten biggest clones take up 2% to 2.5%. This clonotype was observed many times. CDR1 is KGHSH, CDR2 LQKENI, per germline. V lost 3 bases and J 8 bases, leaving 12 bases between the germline ends. The CDR3 length is 13 residues. Breast cancer patients provided tissue from their axillary draining lymph nodes.

The source material was axillary lymph node tissue. The V gene is TRBV18, the J gene TRBJ2-3, with D possibly matching TRBD2 (6 bases). The sequence was collected from a female donor with breast cancer. Some clones in this sample may be carry-over from other donors' samples. Here the CDR3 reads CASSPPEGLTQYF. CDR3 nucleotide sequence: TGTGCCAGCTCACCTCCGGAGGGACTTACGCAGTATTTT.